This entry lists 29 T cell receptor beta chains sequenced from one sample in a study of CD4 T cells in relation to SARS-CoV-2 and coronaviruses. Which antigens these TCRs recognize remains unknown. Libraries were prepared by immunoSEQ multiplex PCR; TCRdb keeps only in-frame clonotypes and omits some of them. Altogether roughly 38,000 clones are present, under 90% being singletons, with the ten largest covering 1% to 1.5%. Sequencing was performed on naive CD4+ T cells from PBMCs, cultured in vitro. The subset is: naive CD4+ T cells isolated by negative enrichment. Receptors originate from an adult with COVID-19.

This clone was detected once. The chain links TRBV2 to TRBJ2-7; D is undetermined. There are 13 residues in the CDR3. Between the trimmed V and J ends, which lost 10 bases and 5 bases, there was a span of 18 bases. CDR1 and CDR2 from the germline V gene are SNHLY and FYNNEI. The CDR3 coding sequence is TGTGCCACCAACCGGCCCCTGGAAGACGAGCAGTACTTC. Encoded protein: CATNRPLEDEQYF. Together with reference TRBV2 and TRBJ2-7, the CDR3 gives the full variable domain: EPEVTQTPSHQVTQMGQEVILRCVPISNHLYFYWYRQILGQKVEFLVSFYNNEISEKSEIFDDQFSVERPDGSNFTLKIRSTKLEDSAMYFCATNRPLEDEQYFGPGTRLTVT.

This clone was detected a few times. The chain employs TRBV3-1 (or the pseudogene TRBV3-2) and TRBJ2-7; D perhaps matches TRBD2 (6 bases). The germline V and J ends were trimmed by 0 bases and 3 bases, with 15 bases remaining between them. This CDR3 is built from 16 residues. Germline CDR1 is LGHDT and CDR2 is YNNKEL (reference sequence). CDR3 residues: CASSQDRGGAYYEQYF. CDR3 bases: TGTGCCAGCAGCCAAGATCGAGGCGGGGCGTACTACGAGCAGTACTTC.

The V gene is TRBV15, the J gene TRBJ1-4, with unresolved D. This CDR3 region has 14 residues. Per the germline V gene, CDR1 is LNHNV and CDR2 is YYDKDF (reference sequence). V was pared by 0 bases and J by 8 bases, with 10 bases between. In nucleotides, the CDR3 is TGTGCCACCAGCAGAGATGCCGGTGGGGAAAAACTGTTTTTT. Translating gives CATSRDAGGEKLFF.

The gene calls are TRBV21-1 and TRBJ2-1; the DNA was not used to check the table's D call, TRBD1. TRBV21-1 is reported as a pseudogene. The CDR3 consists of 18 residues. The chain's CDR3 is CASSKVEDREYGYDEQFF. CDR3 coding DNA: TGTGCCAGCAGCAAAGTAGAGGACAGGGAGTACGGGTACGATGAGCAGTTCTTC.

The CDR3 bases are TGTGCCAGCATCTTGGGCCAACCGGGCCAACGAGGAAACACCATATATTTT. Translation gives CASILGQPGQRGNTIYF. The rearrangement uses TRBV7-9 and TRBJ1-3; D gene ambiguous. V was cut by 7 bases and J by 4 bases, with 23 bases left in between. The CDR3 is 17 residues long. Per germline, CDR1 SEHNR and CDR2 FQNEAQ (reference sequence). The full variable domain, in which reference TRBV7-9 and TRBJ1-3 provide the parts outside the CDR3, is DTGVSQNPRHKITKRGQNVTFRCDPISEHNRLYWYRQTLGQGPEFLTYFQNEAQLEKSRLLSDRFSAERPKGSFSTLEIQRTEQGDSAMYLCASILGQPGQRGNTIYFGEGSWLTVV.

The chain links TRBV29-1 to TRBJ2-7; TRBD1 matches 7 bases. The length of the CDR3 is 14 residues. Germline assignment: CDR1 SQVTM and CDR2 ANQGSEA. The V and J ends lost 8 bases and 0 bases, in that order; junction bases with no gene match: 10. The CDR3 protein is CSFSGTADSYEQYF. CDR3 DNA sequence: TGCAGCTTCTCCGGGACAGCAGACTCCTACGAGCAGTACTTC.

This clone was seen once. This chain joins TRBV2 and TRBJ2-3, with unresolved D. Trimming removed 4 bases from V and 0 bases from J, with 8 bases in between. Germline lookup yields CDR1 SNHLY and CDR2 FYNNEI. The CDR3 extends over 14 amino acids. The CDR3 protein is CASSAIRSTDTQYF. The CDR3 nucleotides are TGTGCCAGCAGTGCGATCAGAAGCACAGATACGCAGTATTTT.

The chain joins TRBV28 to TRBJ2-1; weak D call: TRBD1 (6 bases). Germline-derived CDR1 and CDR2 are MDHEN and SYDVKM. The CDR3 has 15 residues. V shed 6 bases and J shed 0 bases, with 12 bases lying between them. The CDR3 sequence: CASRDTGSSYNEQFF. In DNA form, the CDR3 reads TGTGCCAGCAGGGATACAGGGAGCTCCTACAATGAGCAGTTCTTC.

The CDR3 DNA reads TGTGCCAGCAGCTTAGAACAGAACTACAATGAGCAGTTCTTC. It encodes CASSLEQNYNEQFF. The chain joins TRBV7-2 to TRBJ2-1; D remains unclear. The V end lost 1 base, the J end lost 3 bases, and 7 bases lay between the germline ends. The length of the CDR3 is 14 residues. Per the germline V gene, CDR1 is SGHTA and CDR2 is FQGNSA. The whole variable domain, filled in from reference TRBV7-2 and TRBJ2-1, reads GAGVSQSPSNKVTEKGKDVELRCDPISGHTALYWYRQSLGQGLEFLIYFQGNSAPDKSGLPSDRFSAERTGGSVSTLTIQRTQQEDSAVYLCASSLEQNYNEQFFGPGTRLTVL.

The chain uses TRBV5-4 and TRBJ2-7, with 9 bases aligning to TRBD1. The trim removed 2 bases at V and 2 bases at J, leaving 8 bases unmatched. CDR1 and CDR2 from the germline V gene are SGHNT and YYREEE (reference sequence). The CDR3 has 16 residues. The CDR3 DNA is TGTGCCAGCAGCTTTGGGACAGGGCCTATACCCTACGAGCAGTACTTC. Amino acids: CASSFGTGPIPYEQYF.

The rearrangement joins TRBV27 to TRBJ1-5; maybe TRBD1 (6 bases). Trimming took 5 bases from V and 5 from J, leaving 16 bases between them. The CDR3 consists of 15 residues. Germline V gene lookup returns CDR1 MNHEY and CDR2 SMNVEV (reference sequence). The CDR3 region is CASSREDGGHQPQHF. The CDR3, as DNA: TGTGCCAGCAGTCGGGAGGACGGGGGCCATCAGCCCCAGCATTTT.

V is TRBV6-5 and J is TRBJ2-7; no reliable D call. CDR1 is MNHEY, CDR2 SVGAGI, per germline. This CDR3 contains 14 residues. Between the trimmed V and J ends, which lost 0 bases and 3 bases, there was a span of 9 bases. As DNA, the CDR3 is TGTGCCAGCAGTTACTCATTCCCGAACTACGAGCAGTACTTC. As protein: CASSYSFPNYEQYF.

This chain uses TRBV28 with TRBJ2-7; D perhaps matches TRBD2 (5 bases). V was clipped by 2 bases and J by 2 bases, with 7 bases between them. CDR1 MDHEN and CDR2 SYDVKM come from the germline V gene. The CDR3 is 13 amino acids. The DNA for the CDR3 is TGTGCCAGCAGTTTAGGGAGAACCTACGAGCAGTACTTC. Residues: CASSLGRTYEQYF.

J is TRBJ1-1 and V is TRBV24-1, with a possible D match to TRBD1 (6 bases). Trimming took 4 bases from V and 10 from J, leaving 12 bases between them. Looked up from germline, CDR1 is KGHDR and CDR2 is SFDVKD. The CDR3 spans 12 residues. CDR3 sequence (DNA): TGTGCCACCAGTGAGGGGGGGCGAAGAGCTTTCTTT. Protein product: CATSEGGRRAFF.

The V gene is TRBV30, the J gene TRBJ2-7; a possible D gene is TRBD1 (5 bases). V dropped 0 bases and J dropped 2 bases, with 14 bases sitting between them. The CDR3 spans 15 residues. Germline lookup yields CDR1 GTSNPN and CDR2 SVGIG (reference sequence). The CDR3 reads CAWSVQQGFTYEQYF. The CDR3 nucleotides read TGTGCCTGGAGTGTCCAGCAGGGATTTACCTACGAGCAGTACTTC.

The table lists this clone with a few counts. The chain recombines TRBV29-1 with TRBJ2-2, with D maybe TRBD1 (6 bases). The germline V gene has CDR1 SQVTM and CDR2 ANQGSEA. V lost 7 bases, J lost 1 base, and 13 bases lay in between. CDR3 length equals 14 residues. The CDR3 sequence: CSAEGHLNTGELFF. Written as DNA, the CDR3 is TGCAGCGCTGAGGGACACCTGAACACCGGGGAGCTGTTTTTT.

As DNA, the CDR3 is TGTGCCAGCAGCTTGACGTCTGAAGAGACCCAGTACTTC. It encodes CASSLTSEETQYF. This rearrangement joins TRBV5-4 to TRBJ2-5; no reliable D call. The CDR3 is 13 residues long. The V gene's germline CDR1 is SGHNT and CDR2 YYREEE (reference sequence). The V end was cut by 1 base, the J end by 3 bases, with 7 bases between.

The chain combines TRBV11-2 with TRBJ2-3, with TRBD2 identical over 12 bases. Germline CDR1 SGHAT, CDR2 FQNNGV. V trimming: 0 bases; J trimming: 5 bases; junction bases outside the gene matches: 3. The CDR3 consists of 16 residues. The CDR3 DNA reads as TGTGCCAGCAGCTTAGAACTAGCGGGAGGAGAAGATACGCAGTATTTT. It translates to CASSLELAGGEDTQYF.

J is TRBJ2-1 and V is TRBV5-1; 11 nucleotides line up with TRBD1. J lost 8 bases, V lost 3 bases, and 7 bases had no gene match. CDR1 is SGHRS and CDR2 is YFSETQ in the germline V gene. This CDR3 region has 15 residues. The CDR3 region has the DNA TGCGCCAGCAGCTCCGGACAGGGGGCCGTCGATGAGCAGTTCTTC. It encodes CASSSGQGAVDEQFF.

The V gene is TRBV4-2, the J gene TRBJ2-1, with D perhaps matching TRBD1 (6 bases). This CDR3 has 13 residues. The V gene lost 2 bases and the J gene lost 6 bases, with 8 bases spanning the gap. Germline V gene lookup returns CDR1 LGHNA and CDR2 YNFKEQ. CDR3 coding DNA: TGTGCCAGCAGCCAAAGCAGGGGCAATGAGCAGTTCTTC. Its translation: CASSQSRGNEQFF.

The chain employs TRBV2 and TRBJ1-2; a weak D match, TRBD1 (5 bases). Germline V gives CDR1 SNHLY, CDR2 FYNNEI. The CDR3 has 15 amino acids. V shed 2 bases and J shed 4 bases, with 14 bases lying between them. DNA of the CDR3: TGTGCCAGCAGTGAATCGCAGGGAGTACTCTATGGCTACACCTTC. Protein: CASSESQGVLYGYTF.

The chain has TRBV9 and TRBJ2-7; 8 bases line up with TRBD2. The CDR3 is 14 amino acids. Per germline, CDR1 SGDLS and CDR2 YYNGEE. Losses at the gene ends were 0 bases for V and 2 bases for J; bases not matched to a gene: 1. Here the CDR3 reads CASSVAGGPYEQYF. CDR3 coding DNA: TGTGCCAGCAGCGTAGCGGGAGGGCCCTACGAGCAGTACTTC.

This CDR3 reads CASSIHRGGTEAFF. The CDR3 bases are TGTGCCAGTAGTATCCACAGGGGAGGCACTGAAGCTTTCTTT. This sequence joins TRBV19 and TRBJ1-1; 7 nucleotides line up with TRBD1. Germline V gene lookup returns CDR1 LNHDA and CDR2 SQIVND (reference sequence). The CDR3 totals 14 residues. The junction had 5 bases not matched to a gene; V was cut back by 3 bases and J by 4 bases.

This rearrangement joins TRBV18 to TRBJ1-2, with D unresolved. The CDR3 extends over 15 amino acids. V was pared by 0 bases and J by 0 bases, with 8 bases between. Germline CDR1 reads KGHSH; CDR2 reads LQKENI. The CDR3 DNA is TGTGCCAGCTCACCACCGGGAAGAACTAACTATGGCTACACCTTC. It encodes CASSPPGRTNYGYTF.

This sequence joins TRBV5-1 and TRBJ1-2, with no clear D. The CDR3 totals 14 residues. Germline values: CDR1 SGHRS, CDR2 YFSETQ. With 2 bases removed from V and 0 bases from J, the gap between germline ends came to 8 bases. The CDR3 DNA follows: TGCGCCAGCAGCTTAGGGCACCCTAACTATGGCTACACCTTC. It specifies CASSLGHPNYGYTF.

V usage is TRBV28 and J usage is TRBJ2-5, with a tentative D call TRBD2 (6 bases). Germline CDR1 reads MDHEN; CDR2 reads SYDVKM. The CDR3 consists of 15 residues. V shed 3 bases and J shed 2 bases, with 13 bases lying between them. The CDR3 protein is CASSFGGRFQETQYF. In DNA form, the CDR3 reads TGTGCCAGCAGTTTTGGGGGGAGGTTTCAAGAGACCCAGTACTTC.

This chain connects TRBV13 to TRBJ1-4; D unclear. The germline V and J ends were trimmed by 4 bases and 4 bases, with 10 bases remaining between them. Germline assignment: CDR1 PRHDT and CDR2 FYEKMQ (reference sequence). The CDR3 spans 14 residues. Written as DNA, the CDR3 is TGTGCCAGCAGCTCGTGGACGGTTAATGAAAAACTGTTTTTT. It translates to CASSSWTVNEKLFF. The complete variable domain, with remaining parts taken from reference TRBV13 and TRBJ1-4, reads AAGVIQSPRHLIKEKRETATLKCYPIPRHDTVYWYQQGPGQDPQFLISFYEKMQSDKGSIPDRFSAQQFSDYHSELNMSSLELGDSALYFCASSSWTVNEKLFFGSGTQLSVL.

CDR3 nucleotide sequence: TGTGCCAGCAGCCAACAGGATCCCACCGGGGAGCTGTTTTTT. Translating it yields CASSQQDPTGELFF. V gene TRBV3-1 (or the pseudogene TRBV3-2) combines with J gene TRBJ2-2; no clear D. This CDR3 comprises 14 residues. V lost 2 bases and J lost 4, with 8 bases in between. CDR1 and CDR2 from the germline V gene are LGHDT and YNNKEL (reference sequence).

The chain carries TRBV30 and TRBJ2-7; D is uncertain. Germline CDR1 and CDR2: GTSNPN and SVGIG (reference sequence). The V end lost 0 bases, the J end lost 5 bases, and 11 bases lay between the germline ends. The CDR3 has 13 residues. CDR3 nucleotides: TGTGCCTGGAGTGTACATCCTCGGCACGAGCAGTACTTC. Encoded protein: CAWSVHPRHEQYF.